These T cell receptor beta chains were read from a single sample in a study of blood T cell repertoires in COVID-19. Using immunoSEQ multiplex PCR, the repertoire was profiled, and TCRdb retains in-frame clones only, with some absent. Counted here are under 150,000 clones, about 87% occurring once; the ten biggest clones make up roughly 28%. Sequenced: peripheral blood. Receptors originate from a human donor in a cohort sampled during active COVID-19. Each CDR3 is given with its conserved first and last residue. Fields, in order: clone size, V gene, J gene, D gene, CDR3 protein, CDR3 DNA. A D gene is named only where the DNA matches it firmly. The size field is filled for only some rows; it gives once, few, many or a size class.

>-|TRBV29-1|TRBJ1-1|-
CSVERRLGFNTEAFF
TGCAGCGTTGAACGGAGACTCGGATTCAACACTGAAGCTTTCTTT
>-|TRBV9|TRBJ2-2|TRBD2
CASSPSSGGGFGELFF
TGTGCCAGCAGCCCTTCCTCGGGCGGGGGTTTCGGGGAGCTGTTTTTT
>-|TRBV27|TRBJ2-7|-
CASSFGEGISYEQYF
TGTGCCAGCAGTTTCGGGGAAGGGATCTCCTACGAGCAGTACTTC
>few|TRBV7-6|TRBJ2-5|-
CASSSGVGRVETQYF
TGTGCCAGCAGCTCCGGGGTGGGTAGGGTGGAGACCCAGTACTTC
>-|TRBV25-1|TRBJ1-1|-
CASSESHMNTEAFF
TGTGCCAGCAGTGAATCCCACATGAACACTGAAGCTTTCTTT
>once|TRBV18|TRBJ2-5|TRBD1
CASSPREGAKETQYF
TGTGCCAGCTCACCGCGCGAGGGGGCGAAAGAGACCCAGTACTTC
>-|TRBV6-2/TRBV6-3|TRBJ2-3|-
CASSLGGGRTDTQYF
TGTGCCAGCAGTCTGGGAGGAGGGCGCACAGATACGCAGTATTTT
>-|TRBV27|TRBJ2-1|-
CASSPNRVYNEQFF
TGTGCCAGCAGTCCTAATCGGGTATACAATGAGCAGTTCTTC
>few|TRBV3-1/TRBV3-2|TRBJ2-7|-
CASSQLDEQYF
TGTGCCAGCAGCCAGCTAGACGAGCAGTACTTC
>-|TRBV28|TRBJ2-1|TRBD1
CASSSGTGWFF
TGTGCCAGCAGTTCCGGGACAGGGTGGTTCTTC
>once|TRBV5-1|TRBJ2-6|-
CASSMADGLSGANVLTF
TGCGCCAGCAGCATGGCAGACGGACTCTCTGGGGCCAACGTCCTGACTTTC
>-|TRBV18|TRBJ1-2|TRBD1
CASSPSTGPNYGYTF
TGTGCCAGCTCACCGTCGACAGGGCCTAACTATGGCTACACCTTC
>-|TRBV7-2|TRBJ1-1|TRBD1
CASRERRGPLTEAFF
TGTGCCAGCAGGGAACGTAGGGGGCCCTTGACTGAAGCTTTCTTT
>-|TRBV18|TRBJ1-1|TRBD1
CASSPTRDRGWTEAFF
TGTGCCAGCTCACCGACTCGAGACAGGGGGTGGACTGAAGCTTTCTTT
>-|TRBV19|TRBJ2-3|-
CASSRGHPPDTQYF
TGTGCCAGTAGTAGGGGGCACCCCCCGGATACGCAGTATTTT
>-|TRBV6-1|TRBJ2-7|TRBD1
CASSEQGQGEGYEQYF
TGTGCCAGCAGTGAACAGGGACAGGGGGAAGGCTACGAGCAGTACTTC
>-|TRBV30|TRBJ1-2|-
CAWSFQAGYTF
TGTGCCTGGAGTTTTCAGGCTGGCTACACCTTC
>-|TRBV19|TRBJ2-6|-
CASNTERRGPGANVLTF
TGTGCCAGTAACACGGAGCGCAGGGGCCCTGGGGCCAACGTCCTGACTTTC
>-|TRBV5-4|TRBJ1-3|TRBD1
CASSGGQGASGNTIYF
TGTGCCAGCAGCGGAGGACAGGGGGCCTCTGGAAACACCATATATTTT
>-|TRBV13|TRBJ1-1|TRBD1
CASSRTGVLVNTEAFF
TGTGCCAGCAGCCGGACAGGGGTATTGGTGAACACTGAAGCTTTCTTT
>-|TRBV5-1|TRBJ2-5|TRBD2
CASRAGLDVETQYF
TGCGCCAGCAGAGCCGGACTAGATGTAGAGACCCAGTACTTC
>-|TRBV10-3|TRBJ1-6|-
CAISVQGEPNSPLHF
TGTGCCATCAGTGTACAGGGAGAGCCTAATTCACCCCTCCACTTT
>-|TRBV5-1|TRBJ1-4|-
CASSLRGEKLFF
TGCGCCAGCAGCTTGCGGGGTGAAAAACTGTTTTTT
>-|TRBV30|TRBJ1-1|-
CAWREYDRNTEAFF
TGTGCCTGGAGAGAGTACGATCGGAACACTGAAGCTTTCTTT
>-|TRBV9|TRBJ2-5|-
CASSPGTQETQYF
TGTGCCAGCAGCCCGGGGACTCAAGAGACCCAGTACTTC
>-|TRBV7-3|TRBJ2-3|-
CASSRTGKEAQYF
TGTGCCAGCAGCAGAACCGGGAAAGAAGCGCAGTATTTT
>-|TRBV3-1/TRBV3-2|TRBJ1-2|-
CASSQGGGLYGYTF
TGTGCCAGCAGCCAAGGGGGAGGGCTCTATGGCTACACCTTC
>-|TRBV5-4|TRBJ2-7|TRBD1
CASSLGTGKFYEQYF
TGTGCCAGCAGCTTGGGGACAGGGAAATTCTACGAGCAGTACTTC
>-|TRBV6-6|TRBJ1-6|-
CASSPLGSPLHF
TGTGCCAGCAGCCCCCTCGGGTCACCCCTCCACTTT
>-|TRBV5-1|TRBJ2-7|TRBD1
CASSSRGYYEQYF
TGCGCCAGCAGCTCCAGGGGGTACTACGAGCAGTACTTC
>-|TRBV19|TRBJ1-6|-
CASSGREMNSPLHF
TGTGCCAGTAGCGGACGGGAGATGAATTCACCCCTCCACTTT
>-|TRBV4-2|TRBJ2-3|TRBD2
CASSPIATSGGADTQYF
TGTGCCAGCAGCCCAATTGCGACTAGCGGGGGCGCAGATACGCAGTATTTT
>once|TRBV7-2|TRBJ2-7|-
CASSLVGGDPYEQYF
TGTGCCAGCAGCTTAGTAGGAGGGGACCCCTACGAGCAGTACTTC
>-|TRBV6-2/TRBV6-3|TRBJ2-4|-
CASSYMTVQYF
TGTGCCAGCAGTTATATGACAGTTCAGTACTTC
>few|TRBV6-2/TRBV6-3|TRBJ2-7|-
CASSPLRGDYEQYF
TGTGCCAGCAGTCCCCTCCGGGGAGATTACGAGCAGTACTTC
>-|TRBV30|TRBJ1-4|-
CAWSALKAEKLFF
TGTGCCTGGAGTGCCCTCAAAGCGGAAAAACTGTTTTTT
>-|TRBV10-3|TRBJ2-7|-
CAISESGVNEQYF
TGTGCCATCAGTGAAAGCGGTGTCAACGAGCAGTACTTC
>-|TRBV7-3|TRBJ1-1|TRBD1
CASSWTGGATEAFF
TGTGCCAGCAGCTGGACAGGGGGTGCCACTGAAGCTTTCTTT
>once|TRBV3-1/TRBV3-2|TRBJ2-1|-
CASSQRGPYNEQFF
TGTGCCAGCAGCCAGCGGGGGCCCTACAATGAGCAGTTCTTC
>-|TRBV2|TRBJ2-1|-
CAAASGNEQFF
TGTGCCGCAGCATCGGGCAATGAGCAGTTCTTC
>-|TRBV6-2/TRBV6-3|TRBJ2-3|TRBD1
CASSFLQGARDTQYF
TGTGCCAGCAGTTTTCTACAGGGGGCGAGGGATACGCAGTATTTT
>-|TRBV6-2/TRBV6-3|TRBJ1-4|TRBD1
CASSPGTGIGEKLFF
TGTGCCAGCAGTCCCGGGACAGGGATTGGTGAAAAACTGTTTTTT
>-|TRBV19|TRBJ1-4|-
CASSIEVWGGATATNEKLFF
TGTGCCAGTAGTATAGAGGTTTGGGGGGGTGCGACTGCAACTAATGAAAAACTGTTTTTT
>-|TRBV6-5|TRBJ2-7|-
CASSSPPGQYF
TGTGCCAGCAGTTCCCCCCCGGGGCAGTACTTC
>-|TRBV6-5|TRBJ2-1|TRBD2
CASGGGTYNEQFF
TGTGCCAGCGGGGGGGGGACCTACAATGAGCAGTTCTTC